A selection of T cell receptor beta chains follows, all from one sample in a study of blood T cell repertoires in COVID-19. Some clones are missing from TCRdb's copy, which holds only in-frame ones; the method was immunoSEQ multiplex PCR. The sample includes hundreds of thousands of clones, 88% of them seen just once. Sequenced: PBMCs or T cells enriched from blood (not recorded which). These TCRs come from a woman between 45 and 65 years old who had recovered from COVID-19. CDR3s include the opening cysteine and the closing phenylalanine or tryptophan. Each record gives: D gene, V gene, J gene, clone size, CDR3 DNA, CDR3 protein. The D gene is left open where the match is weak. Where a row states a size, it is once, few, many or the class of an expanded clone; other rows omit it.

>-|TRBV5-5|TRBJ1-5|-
TGTGCCAGCAGCTTGGAAGGGGGCAATCAGCCCCAGCATTTT
CASSLEGGNQPQHF
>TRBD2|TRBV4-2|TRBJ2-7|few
TGTGCCAGCAGCTACCAGGGCGGGAGCGCAGCCTACGAGCAGTACTTC
CASSYQGGSAAYEQYF
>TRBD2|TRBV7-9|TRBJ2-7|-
TGTGCCAGCAGCTCACCGGGACTAGCGTACGAGCAGTACTTC
CASSSPGLAYEQYF
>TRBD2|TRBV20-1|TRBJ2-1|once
TGCAGTGCTAGTCAGCGGGAGAAGTACAATGAGCAGTTCTTC
CSASQREKYNEQFF
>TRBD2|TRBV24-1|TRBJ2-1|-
TGTGCCACCAGTGATGCGACTAGCGGACTTTACAATGAGCAGTTCTTC
CATSDATSGLYNEQFF
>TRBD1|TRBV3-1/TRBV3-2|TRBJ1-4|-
TGTGCCAGCAGCCGACAGGGAAAGGAAAAACTGTTTTTT
CASSRQGKEKLFF
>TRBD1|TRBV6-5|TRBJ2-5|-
TGTGCCAGCAGAGGGACAGGGCAAGAGACCCAGTACTTC
CASRGTGQETQYF
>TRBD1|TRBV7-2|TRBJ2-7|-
TGTGCCAGCAGCTTAGGGACAGGGAATTTCTACGAGCAGTACTTC
CASSLGTGNFYEQYF
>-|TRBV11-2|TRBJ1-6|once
TGTGCCAGCAGGTTAGGCGGTGGGAATTCACCCCTCCACTTT
CASRLGGGNSPLHF
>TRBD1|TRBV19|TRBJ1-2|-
TGTGCCAGTAGCAGACAGGGATCGACTAACTATGGCTACACCTTC
CASSRQGSTNYGYTF
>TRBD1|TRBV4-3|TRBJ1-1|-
TGCGCCAGCAGCCAAGATCGGACAGGGGGCATTTCTGAAGCTTTCTTT
CASSQDRTGGISEAFF
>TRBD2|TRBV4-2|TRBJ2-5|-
TGTGCCAGCAGCCAAGCCCCAGCGGGAGTTGGGGAGACCCAGTACTTC
CASSQAPAGVGETQYF
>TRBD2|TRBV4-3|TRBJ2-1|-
TGCGCCAGCAGCCAATTCTCCAGCGGGAGACCCAGCTCCTACAATGAGCAGTTCTTC
CASSQFSSGRPSSYNEQFF
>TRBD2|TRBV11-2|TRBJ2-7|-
TGTGCCAGCAGCGCCGGCCGACTAGCGGGGGACGGGGAGCAGTACTTC
CASSAGRLAGDGEQYF
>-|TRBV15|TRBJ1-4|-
TGTGCCACCAGCAGGGACAGACCAAATGAAAAACTGTTTTTT
CATSRDRPNEKLFF
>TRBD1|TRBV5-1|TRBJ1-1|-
TGCGCCAGCAGCCCTCGAGGGGACAGGTTGAACACTGAAGCTTTCTTT
CASSPRGDRLNTEAFF
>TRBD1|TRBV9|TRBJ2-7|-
TGTGCCAGCAGCGTAGCCGGGACAGGATACGAGCAGTACTTC
CASSVAGTGYEQYF
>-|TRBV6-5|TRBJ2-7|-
TGTGCCAGCAGTTACGGGGCCGCCTACGAGCAGTACTTC
CASSYGAAYEQYF
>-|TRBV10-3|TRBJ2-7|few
TGTGCCATCAGTGAGGCTACGCCTCGGGAGCAGTACTTC
CAISEATPREQYF
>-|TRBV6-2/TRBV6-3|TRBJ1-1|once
TGTGCCAGCAGTGAGGGTTCCTCTCCCAACACTGAAGCTTTCTTT
CASSEGSSPNTEAFF
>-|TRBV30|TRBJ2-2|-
TGTGCCTGGAATCTTCCAGGGTTGGCGAACACCGGGGAGCTGTTTTTT
CAWNLPGLANTGELFF
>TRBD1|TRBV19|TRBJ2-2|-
TGTGCCAGTAGTCCTACGGTAAGGGCAGGGGGCGCCCCCGGGGAGCTGTTTTTT
CASSPTVRAGGAPGELFF
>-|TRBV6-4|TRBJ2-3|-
TGTGCCAGCAGTGAAGGAGTTAGCACAGATACGCAGTATTTT
CASSEGVSTDTQYF
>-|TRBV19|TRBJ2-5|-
TGTGCCAGTAGTATACAGGGTCGCCAAGAGACCCAGTACTTC
CASSIQGRQETQYF